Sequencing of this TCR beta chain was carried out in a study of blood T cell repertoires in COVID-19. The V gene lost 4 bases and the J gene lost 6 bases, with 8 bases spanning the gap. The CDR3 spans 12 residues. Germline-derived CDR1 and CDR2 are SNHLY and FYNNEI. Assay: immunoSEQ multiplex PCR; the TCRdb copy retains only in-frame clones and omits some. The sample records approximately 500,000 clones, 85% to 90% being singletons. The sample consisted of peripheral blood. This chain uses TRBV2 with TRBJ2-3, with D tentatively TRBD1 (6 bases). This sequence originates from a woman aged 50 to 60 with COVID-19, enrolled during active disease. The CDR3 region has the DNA TGTGCCAGCAGTGCCCAGGGGGATACGCAGTATTTT. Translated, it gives CASSAQGDTQYF.